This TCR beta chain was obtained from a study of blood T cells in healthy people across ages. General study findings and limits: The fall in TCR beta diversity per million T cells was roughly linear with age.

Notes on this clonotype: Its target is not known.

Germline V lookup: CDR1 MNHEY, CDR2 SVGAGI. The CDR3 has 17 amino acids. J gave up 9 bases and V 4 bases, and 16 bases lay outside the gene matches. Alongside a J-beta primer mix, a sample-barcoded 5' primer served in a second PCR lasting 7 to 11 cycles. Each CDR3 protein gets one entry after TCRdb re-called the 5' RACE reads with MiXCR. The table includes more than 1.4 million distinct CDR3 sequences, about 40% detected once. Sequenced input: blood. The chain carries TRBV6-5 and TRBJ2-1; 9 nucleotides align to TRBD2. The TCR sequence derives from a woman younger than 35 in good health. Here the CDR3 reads CASSSWTSERRTGEQFF. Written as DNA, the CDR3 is TGTGCCAGCAGTTCCTGGACTAGCGAGAGGCGTACCGGTGAGCAGTTCTTC.